This T cell receptor (beta chain) was retrieved from a study of blood T cell repertoires in COVID-19. Across the study: Spain, Italy and the United States supplied samples that represented acute and convalescent COVID-19. The cDNA or gDNA used as material had been derived from T cells, B-cell-depleted T cells, or PBMCs.

In assigning cohorts, the study relied on participant-reported clinical history. This clone came up a few times. Trimming took 4 bases from V and 3 from J; bases not matched to a gene: 10. CDR1 SGHRS and CDR2 YFSETQ come from the germline V gene. CDR3 length equals 16 residues. The protocol was immunoSEQ multiplex PCR, while the TCRdb copy is restricted to in-frame clones and leaves out a portion. The sample includes about 350,000 clones, about 90% of them seen just once. The V gene is TRBV5-1, the J gene TRBJ2-7; 10 nucleotides agree with TRBD1. The receptor's source is a woman aged 25 to 45 who had recovered from COVID-19. The sequencing sample was made of PBMCs or T cells enriched from blood (not recorded which). This chain's CDR3 is CASSAGQGSINYEQYF. CDR3 nucleotide sequence: TGCGCCAGCAGCGCGGGACAGGGGTCTATTAACTACGAGCAGTACTTC.